One and the same sample provided the 27 T cell receptor beta chains below, sequenced in a study of CD8 T cells in Susac syndrome. cDNA came from approximately 0.5 to 1 ug RNA primed by random hexamers. TCRdb re-derived calls from the immunoSEQ multiplex PCR reads in MiXCR, one entry per CDR3 protein. In the table there are 95,000 to 150,000 distinct CDR3 sequences, just over 95% of which are singletons. The material sequenced was CD4+ T cells from PBMCs. All receptors come from a human donor with Susac syndrome.

The V call is TRBV29-1, the J call TRBJ2-7, with a possible D match to TRBD2 (6 bases). The CDR3 extends over 13 amino acids. V lost 2 bases and J 6 bases, leaving 14 bases between the germline ends. Germline V CDR1 and CDR2: SQVTM, ANQGSEA. The CDR3 nucleotides are TGCAGCGTTGAAAGTGCCGGGGGTGGCGAGCAGTACTTC. Amino acids: CSVESAGGGEQYF.

This chain connects TRBV20-1 to TRBJ2-3; 9 bases are shared with TRBD1. The V gene's germline CDR1 is DFQATT and CDR2 SNEGSKA (reference sequence). The CDR3 spans 14 residues. The junction had 5 bases not matched to a gene; V was cut back by 3 bases and J by 4 bases. The CDR3 protein is CSASGTGLSDTQYF. CDR3 DNA sequence: TGCAGTGCTAGCGGGACAGGGCTGTCAGATACGCAGTATTTT.

CDR3 sequence (DNA): TGTGCCAGTAAGGGCGGGCAGCGCGGTAATGAAAAACTGTTTTTT. Encoded protein: CASKGGQRGNEKLFF. The chain employs TRBV2 and TRBJ1-4, with unresolved D. Germline V gene data show CDR1 as SNHLY and CDR2 as FYNNEI. The CDR3 spans 15 residues. V gave up 9 bases and J gave up 4 bases, with 18 bases separating them.

The CDR3 DNA is TGCGCCAGCAGCCCCGTGGCGGGAGGCGGGTACGAGCAGTACTTC. Protein: CASSPVAGGGYEQYF. This sequence joins TRBV5-1 and TRBJ2-7; TRBD2 agrees at 8 bases. V lost 4 bases and J lost 4; bases outside the gene matches: 10. The CDR3 runs to 15 residues. From germline, CDR1 is SGHRS and CDR2 YFSETQ.

Only one count was recorded for this clonotype. The chain combines TRBV3-1 with TRBJ2-1, with TRBD2 identical over 8 bases. This CDR3 is built from 15 residues. With 3 bases clipped from V and 3 bases from J, the junction kept 4 bases outside the gene matches. Germline assignment: CDR1 LGHDT and CDR2 YNNKEL (reference sequence). The CDR3: CASSHSGIGYNEQFF. In DNA form, the CDR3 reads TGTGCCAGCAGCCATAGCGGGATAGGCTACAATGAGCAGTTCTTC.

The CDR3 DNA follows: TGTGCCAGCAGTTTGAGCCGAGATACGCAGTATTTT. Residues: CASSLSRDTQYF. The chain combines TRBV12-3 or TRBV12-4 with TRBJ2-3; no firm D call. The CDR3 sequence is 12 residues long. V was clipped by 3 bases and J by 5 bases, with 6 bases between them.

The chain has TRBV20-1 and TRBJ1-2; the D gene is possibly TRBD1 (6 bases). The V end lost 0 bases, the J end lost 6 bases, and 17 bases lay between the germline ends. The length of the CDR3 is 15 residues. CDR1 is DFQATT, CDR2 SNEGSKA, per germline (reference sequence). In DNA, the CDR3 is TGCAGTGCTAGAGAGGGGAAACAGGGAATCCATGGCTACACCTTC. Translated, it gives CSAREGKQGIHGYTF.

The V call is TRBV5-1, the J call TRBJ2-1; D possibly corresponds to TRBD2 (7 bases). V lost 3 bases to trimming and J lost 6 bases, with 16 bases between them. This CDR3 comprises 15 residues. The germline V gene encodes CDR1 SGHRS and CDR2 YFSETQ. The CDR3, as DNA: TGCGCCAGCAGCTCTGGGGGGGGACAACTCAATGAGCAGTTCTTC. Residues: CASSSGGGQLNEQFF. Combining the CDR3 with reference TRBV5-1 and TRBJ2-1 gives the whole variable domain KAGVTQTPRYLIKTRGQQVTLSCSPISGHRSVSWYQQTPGQGLQFLFEYFSETQRNKGNFPGRFSGRQFSNSRSEMNVSTLELGDSALYLCASSSGGGQLNEQFFGPGTRLTVL.

Note on this clonotype: Germline and junction disagree at one end, which may indicate a read error. The rearrangement uses TRBV7-2 and TRBJ2-5; D is uncertain. CDR1 is SGHTA and CDR2 is FQGNSA in the germline V gene. The CDR3 is 15 residues long. CDR3 DNA: TGTGCCAGCAGATTAGGGTGGACGCCTAAAGAGACCCAGTACTTC. It specifies CASRLGWTPKETQYF.

The J gene is TRBJ2-7, the V gene TRBV30; D is perhaps TRBD1 (6 bases). Germline V gene lookup returns CDR1 GTSNPN and CDR2 SVGIG (reference sequence). The CDR3 covers 14 residues. Trimming pared 3 bases from V and 1 base from J, leaving 13 bases between. Here the CDR3 DNA reads TGTGCCTGGAGCTCACAACAGGGTTCCTACGAGCAGTACTTC. Residues: CAWSSQQGSYEQYF.

This rearrangement joins TRBV15 to TRBJ1-4; 7 bases align to TRBD1. The germline gives CDR1 LNHNV, CDR2 YYDKDF (reference sequence). Trimming removed 5 bases from V and 3 bases from J; junction bases left unmatched: 6. The CDR3 runs 15 residues. The CDR3 nucleotides read TGTGCCACCAGCCCCTCGGGACAGTCTAATGAAAAACTGTTTTTT. Protein product: CATSPSGQSNEKLFF.

The chain joins TRBV7-2 to TRBJ2-7; possible D gene TRBD1, 6 bases. V shed 5 bases and J shed 9 bases, with 14 bases lying between them. The CDR3 runs to 12 residues. In germline, CDR1 is SGHTA, CDR2 FQGNSA. Here the CDR3 DNA reads TGTGCCAGCAGCAAAACTGACAGGACGCAGTACTTC. Protein sequence: CASSKTDRTQYF.

This chain connects TRBV27 to TRBJ2-7, with D possibly TRBD1 on 6 matching bases. The CDR3 length is 14 residues. V gave up 4 bases and J gave up 4 bases, with 14 bases separating them. CDR1 and CDR2 from the germline V gene are MNHEY and SMNVEV (reference sequence). The CDR3 here is CASSYGRGKYEQYF. As DNA, the CDR3 is TGTGCCAGCAGTTACGGCAGGGGTAAATACGAGCAGTACTTC.

CDR3 in amino acids: CASGTGTSPAYEQYF. The CDR3 DNA sequence: TGTGCTAGTGGTACAGGGACTAGCCCAGCCTACGAGCAGTACTTC. This rearrangement joins TRBV12-5 to TRBJ2-7; TRBD2 matches at 9 bases. V shed 5 bases, J shed 2 bases, and the junction held 7 bases outside the gene matches. The germline V gene has CDR1 LGHNT and CDR2 FRNRAP. This CDR3 comprises 15 residues.

The V and J genes are TRBV25-1 and TRBJ2-1; 9 bases are shared with TRBD1. With V trimmed by 5 bases and J by 8 bases, 10 bases remained unmatched. This CDR3 comprises 15 residues. Germline lookup yields CDR1 MGHDK and CDR2 SYGVNS. The CDR3 region is CASSPRDRVDHEQFF. DNA for the CDR3: TGTGCCAGCAGTCCCCGGGACAGGGTTGACCATGAGCAGTTCTTC.

The chain carries TRBV30 and TRBJ1-1; 8 bases are a match to TRBD1. Germline lookup yields CDR1 GTSNPN and CDR2 SVGIG (reference sequence). The V and J ends lost 8 bases and 4 bases, in that order; junction bases with no gene match: 12. The CDR3 has 14 amino acids. In DNA, the CDR3 is TGTGCCGGGGCCCGGGCCAGGGGGCTCACTGAAGCTTTCTTT. Amino acids: CAGARARGLTEAFF.

The chain recombines TRBV7-9 with TRBJ2-1; 8 bases are a match to TRBD2. Germline CDR1 reads SEHNR; CDR2 reads FQNEAQ (reference sequence). V shed 6 bases and J 7 bases; nucleotides not matched to a gene: 17. This CDR3 region has 17 residues. This chain's CDR3 is CASSSGRNGRAGNEQFF. In DNA, the CDR3 is TGTGCCAGCAGTTCTGGACGAAACGGGAGGGCAGGGAATGAGCAGTTCTTC.

V usage is TRBV6-5 and J usage is TRBJ2-1; 11 nucleotides match TRBD2. The CDR3 length is 16 residues. Germline V lookup: CDR1 MNHEY, CDR2 SVGAGI. The trim removed 2 bases at V and 8 bases at J, leaving 8 bases unmatched. In DNA, the CDR3 is TGTGCCAGCAGTTACCGAGGTACTAGCGGGAGTGATGAGCAGTTCTTC. This translates into CASSYRGTSGSDEQFF.

The V gene is TRBV5-1, the J gene TRBJ2-7; TRBD2 aligns across 7 bases. Germline values: CDR1 SGHRS, CDR2 YFSETQ. The CDR3 has 16 residues. Trimming took 6 bases from V and 4 from J; bases not matched to a gene: 16. CDR3 amino acids: CASTRSVASGQYEQYF. CDR3 nucleotides: TGCGCCAGCACCCGATCCGTGGCTAGCGGTCAATACGAGCAGTACTTC.

The chain employs TRBV5-4 and TRBJ2-1; D may match TRBD1 or TRBD2 (5 bases each). Trimming stripped 4 bases from V and 2 bases from J, with 13 bases between. Germline V lookup: CDR1 SGHNT, CDR2 YYREEE (reference sequence). The CDR3 is 15 residues long. The CDR3 DNA reads as TGTGCCAGCAGCCGGGACGCCTCGGCCTACAATGAGCAGTTCTTC. This gives the protein CASSRDASAYNEQFF.

The V call is TRBV7-9, the J call TRBJ2-1; D may match TRBD1 or TRBD2 (5 bases each). Trimming removed 5 bases from V and 4 bases from J, with 9 bases in between. CDR1 is SEHNR, CDR2 FQNEAQ, per germline (reference sequence). CDR3 length: 13 amino acids. The chain's CDR3 is CASSEGTYNEQFF. The CDR3 DNA sequence: TGTGCCAGCAGCGAAGGGACGTACAATGAGCAGTTCTTC.

The rearrangement links TRBV12-3 or TRBV12-4 to TRBJ1-5; D unclear. The CDR3 is 11 residues long. With 3 bases removed from V and 5 bases from J, the gap between germline ends came to 2 bases. The CDR3 is CASSLDQPQHF. The DNA for the CDR3 is TGTGCCAGCAGTTTGGATCAGCCCCAGCATTTT.

The chain joins TRBV24-1 to TRBJ2-3; weak D call: TRBD2 (6 bases). This CDR3 contains 13 residues. V was pared by 4 bases and J by 5 bases, with 9 bases between. Looked up from germline, CDR1 is KGHDR and CDR2 is SFDVKD. CDR3 protein: CATSDGSVDTQYF. CDR3 nucleotide sequence: TGTGCCACCAGTGACGGGAGCGTAGATACGCAGTATTTT.

This clonotype was counted only a few times. The rearrangement uses TRBV12-3 or TRBV12-4 and TRBJ2-1; 10 bases align to TRBD2. There are 13 residues in the CDR3. V was clipped by 4 bases and J by 9 bases; unmatched bases: 3. This chain's CDR3 is CASSSTSGSEQFF. The CDR3 nucleotides are TGTGCCAGCAGTTCGACTAGCGGGTCTGAGCAGTTCTTC.

The rearrangement links TRBV7-2 to TRBJ1-5, with a tentative D call TRBD1 (6 bases). With 5 bases removed from V and 6 bases from J, the gap between germline ends came to 17 bases. The CDR3 totals 15 residues. Germline CDR1 SGHTA, CDR2 FQGNSA. The CDR3 nucleotides read TGTGCCAGCAGCCCCTACTCGGGGGCGGCTCAGCCCCAGCATTTT. Its translation: CASSPYSGAAQPQHF. Combining the CDR3 with reference TRBV7-2 and TRBJ1-5 gives the whole variable domain GAGVSQSPSNKVTEKGKDVELRCDPISGHTALYWYRQSLGQGLEFLIYFQGNSAPDKSGLPSDRFSAERTGGSVSTLTIQRTQQEDSAVYLCASSPYSGAAQPQHFGDGTRLSIL.

The chain uses TRBV10-3 and TRBJ2-3; D gene unclear. This CDR3 has 14 residues. Germline values: CDR1 ENHRY, CDR2 SYGVKD. Trimming stripped 2 bases from V and 5 bases from J, with 11 bases between. The CDR3 loop reads CAISEDRVGDTQYF. The CDR3 DNA reads TGTGCCATCAGTGAGGACCGTGTGGGAGATACGCAGTATTTT.

V and J are TRBV6-2 or TRBV6-3 and TRBJ2-1, with TRBD2 matching 7 bases. The CDR3 is made up of 17 amino acids. V shed 2 bases and J 0 bases; nucleotides not matched to a gene: 7. Germline values: CDR1 MNHEY, CDR2 SVGEGT. CDR3 coding DNA: TGTGCCAGCAGTTACCCCCGGGGGGAATCCTCCTACAATGAGCAGTTCTTC. It is translated as CASSYPRGESSYNEQFF.